This T cell receptor beta chain came from a study of T cell repertoires in cytomegalovirus infection (dated by TCRdb to the late 2010s). About the study as a whole: Peptide stimulations targeted recently identified HLA-C-restricted CMV epitopes, whose presentation resists viral immunomodulation, together with well-studied HLA-B-restricted epitopes. The HLA type of each donor mattered for the analysis, because public TCR beta signatures pointed to carriage of CMV infection along with the matching HLA type.

Interpreted using the paper, the treatment or condition label stands for: in vitro stimulation with specific CMV peptide epitopes to enrich CMV-specific T cells. The V end loses 6 bases and the J end loses 6 bases, and a stretch of 20 bases separates them. Including the terminal cysteine and phenylalanine, the CDR3 comprises 15 residues. The kept DNA is CDR3 alone, 45 bases in frame from the first base. CDR1 and CDR2 are read off the germline V gene as MNHEY and SVGAGI. What the research found in general, with its limitations: In both this cohort and an independent roughly 350-donor cohort, the cumulative frequency of public TCR beta family members distinguished carriers of CMV infection plus the relevant HLA type. The ex vivo response was dominated by HLA-C-restricted CMV-specific TCR beta clonotypes, which also provided the single most frequent clonotype in two of eight donors.

As concerns this clonotype: The antigen it recognizes is unknown. No base qualities exist here, and no much larger clone lies one base off it.

The instrument was an Illumina HiSeq 1500. TCRdb reworked the public reads: Q25 trimming with fastp, MiXCR clone assembly, productive beta chains retained. CDR3 protein duplicates are merged, each entry listing the most common genes and DNA. Here the sample has under 90,000 distinct CDR3 sequences; 40% to 50% occur a single time. 90% to 95% of the sample comes from the top ten. The origin of this receptor is a human donor in good health (CMV status not recorded). Some clones in this sample may be carry-over from other donors' samples. The sample here was CD8+ T cells from cultured PBMCs, taken from culture after CMV antigen stimulation. The chain is encoded by TRBV6-5 joined to TRBJ1-1; the D region possibly corresponds to TRBD1 (5 bases align). CDR3 region: CASRPWDGEKAEAFF. Here is the DNA: TGTGCCAGCAGACCTTGGGACGGAGAGAAGGCTGAAGCTTTCTTT.